A selection of T cell receptor beta chains follows, all from one sample in a study of cytomegalovirus exposure and HLA in healthy donors. The table came from immunoSEQ multiplex PCR; TCRdb's copy has only in-frame clones and leaves some out. The sample comprises about 150,000 clones, around three quarters of which are singletons, and around 4.1% rests with the top ten. Source material: PBMCs. The receptors derive from a woman aged 40 to 49 in good health and CMV-seronegative. The CDR3 runs from the conserved cysteine through the conserved F or W. The order of the fields is clone size, V gene, J gene, D gene, CDR3 DNA, CDR3 protein. D genes are given only for firm matches. Clone size is not always given. Where it is, it says once, few, many or a class for expanded clones.

NA	TRBV6-5	TRBJ1-2	NA	TGTGCCAGCAGTTACTCGATCGCAGGCGACTATGGCTACACCTTC	CASSYSIAGDYGYTF
NA	TRBV5-1	TRBJ2-2	NA	TGCGCCAGCAGCTTGGGGCAGTGGTGGAAAGGGGAGAACACCGGGGAGCTGTTTTTT	CASSLGQWWKGENTGELFF
NA	TRBV11-3	TRBJ1-1	NA	TGTGCCAGCAGCTCGGGGGGCCCCACTGAAGCTTTCTTT	CASSSGGPTEAFF
NA	TRBV28	TRBJ2-1	TRBD2	TGTGCCAGCAGTCTACAGACTAGCGGGGATATCTATGAGCAGTTCTTC	CASSLQTSGDIYEQFF
NA	TRBV7-2	TRBJ2-5	NA	TGTGCCAGCAGCCTCCTCCGACTAGATCACGTAGGGACCCAGTACTTC	CASSLLRLDHVGTQYF
NA	TRBV6-5	TRBJ2-7	NA	TGTGCCAGCAGCCTGATACAGGGCTACGAGCAGTACTTC	CASSLIQGYEQYF
NA	TRBV28	TRBJ1-1	TRBD1	TGTGCCAGCAGTTCCCCCGGGACAGTCACCCCGAACACTGAAGCTTTCTTT	CASSSPGTVTPNTEAFF
NA	TRBV5-1	TRBJ1-1	NA	TGCGCCAGCAGCTTGGGACAGTCCACTGAAGCTTTCTTT	CASSLGQSTEAFF
NA	TRBV4-2	TRBJ2-7	NA	TGTGCCAGCAGCCAAGCCCCCCAGGGTAACGAGCAGTACTTC	CASSQAPQGNEQYF
NA	TRBV29-1	TRBJ1-2	TRBD1	TGCAGCGTTGAAAACGTCGAACAGGGGGAAGGGTTC	CSVENVEQGEGF
NA	TRBV6-1	TRBJ1-2	NA	TGTGCCAGCAGTGAATACCGGCGGGGTCATGGCTACACCTTC	CASSEYRRGHGYTF
NA	TRBV28	TRBJ2-2	TRBD2	TGTGCCAGCATCCCTAGGGGGCTAGCGGGGGGGCCGAGTTCCGGGGAGCTGTTTTTT	CASIPRGLAGGPSSGELFF
NA	TRBV4-1	TRBJ1-2	NA	TGCGCCAGCAGCCAAGTAGCTGGGGGGACGAATGGCTACACCTTC	CASSQVAGGTNGYTF
once	TRBV25-1	TRBJ1-3	NA	TGTGCCAGCAGTCTTTCTGGAAACACCATATATTTT	CASSLSGNTIYF
once	TRBV19	TRBJ2-3	TRBD1	TGTGCCAGTACCACCAGGGGGCGCTTGGATACGCAGTATTTT	CASTTRGRLDTQYF
NA	TRBV5-6	TRBJ1-2	TRBD1	TGTGCCAGCACATTAAGACCCCAGGGGGCTTACTATGGCTACACCTTC	CASTLRPQGAYYGYTF
NA	TRBV28	TRBJ2-7	NA	TGTGCCAGCCAAAGCCCCAGGGGAACGCGGTCTCTGCAGTACTTC	CASQSPRGTRSLQYF
NA	TRBV6-1	TRBJ1-5	TRBD1	TGTGCCAGCAGTGCCCACAGGGGCGGTAGCAATCAGCCCCAGCATTTT	CASSAHRGGSNQPQHF
few	TRBV2	TRBJ1-1	TRBD1	TGTGCCAGCAGTGATAGGACAGGGCTTATTGACACTGAAGCTTTCTTT	CASSDRTGLIDTEAFF
once	TRBV6-5	TRBJ1-4	NA	TGTGCCAGCAGTTACGGTGGAGCTGAAAAACTGTTTTTT	CASSYGGAEKLFF
NA	TRBV29-1	TRBJ2-7	NA	TGCAGCGGCCGGGACACTTCCTACGAGCAGTACTTC	CSGRDTSYEQYF
NA	TRBV30	TRBJ2-1	NA	TGTGCCTGCAGGCCGCTAAATGATGAGCAGTTCTTC	CACRPLNDEQFF
NA	TRBV5-6	TRBJ2-3	NA	TGTGCCAGCAGCTTGGTCGGGGTGTCAGATACGCAGTATTTT	CASSLVGVSDTQYF
NA	TRBV28	TRBJ2-1	NA	TGTGCCATCCTACCCCCTAGAGGGACTCACATAACGAGCTCCTACAATGAGCAGTTCTTC	CAILPPRGTHITSSYNEQFF
NA	TRBV19	TRBJ1-4	TRBD1	TGTGCCAGTAGACGGGACAGGGAAGGTGAAAAACTGTTTTTT	CASRRDREGEKLFF
NA	TRBV5-1	TRBJ2-7	NA	TGCGCCAGCAGCTTCCGTTACGAGCAGTACTTC	CASSFRYEQYF
few	TRBV6-6	TRBJ2-1	NA	TGTGCCAGCAGTACACTAGCAGCTTCCTACAATGAGCAGTTCTTC	CASSTLAASYNEQFF
few	TRBV6-1	TRBJ1-4	NA	TGTGCCAGCAGTGAGTCCATTACAGGGTCGTTCGAAAAACTGTTTTTT	CASSESITGSFEKLFF
NA	TRBV30	TRBJ1-2	TRBD1	TGTGCCTGGACCGCTAGGGACAGGGGATATGGCTACACCTTC	CAWTARDRGYGYTF
once	TRBV6-5	TRBJ1-5	TRBD1	TGTGCCAGCAGTTACGTGACAGGGGGTTTCCAGCCCCAGCATTTT	CASSYVTGGFQPQHF